The 29 T cell receptor beta chains in this list originate from one sample, sequenced in a study of blood T cell repertoires in COVID-19. Assay used: immunoSEQ multiplex PCR; TCRdb lists only in-frame clones, some missing. The table has roughly 500,000 clones, 80% to 90% seen once; the top ten hold approximately 3.2%. The sequenced sample was peripheral blood. All receptors come from a human donor in a cohort sampled during active COVID-19.

The chain employs TRBV19 and TRBJ2-1, with a weak D call TRBD2 (5 bases). V was shortened by 1 base and J by 6 bases, with 10 bases between the two germline ends. Germline V CDR1 and CDR2: LNHDA, SQIVND (reference sequence). The CDR3 contains 14 residues. CDR3 amino acids: CASSIAVTSNEQFF. CDR3 sequence (DNA): TGTGCCAGTAGTATAGCCGTTACTAGCAATGAGCAGTTCTTC.

The chain uses TRBV7-8 and TRBJ1-5; TRBD1 matches 9 bases. The CDR3 sequence is 16 residues long. Germline V gene sequence: CDR1 SGHVS, CDR2 FQNEAQ. The J segment lost 11 bases and the V segment lost 5 bases, leaving 16 bases of the junction unmatched. The CDR3 region is CASSTTPGTGLGTQHF. In DNA form, the CDR3 reads TGTGCCAGCAGCACAACCCCCGGGACAGGGTTGGGGACCCAGCATTTT.

The J gene is TRBJ1-1, the V gene TRBV3-1 (or the pseudogene TRBV3-2); 8 nucleotides agree with TRBD1. V lost 4 bases and J lost 3; bases outside the gene matches: 7. Germline-derived CDR1 and CDR2 are LGHDT and YNNKEL (reference sequence). The CDR3 has 15 amino acids. CDR3 loop: CASSPGQGLYTEAFF. CDR3 in DNA: TGTGCCAGCAGCCCTGGACAGGGATTATACACTGAAGCTTTCTTT.

This clone has only one observation. The CDR3 coding sequence is TGTGCCAGCAGCTGGACCGGTGGTCCTCAGCGGTACACCATATATTTT. This gives the protein CASSWTGGPQRYTIYF. The J gene is TRBJ1-3, the V gene TRBV5-8, with D unresolved. Per the germline V gene, CDR1 is SGHTS and CDR2 is YDEGEE. CDR3 length: 16 residues. The ends were cut back, 3 bases at V and 8 bases at J, with 21 bases in the middle.

The V gene is TRBV18, the J gene TRBJ2-7; 7 bases are shared with TRBD2. The V and J ends lost 2 bases and 2 bases, in that order; junction bases with no gene match: 6. This CDR3 spans 15 amino acids. Germline V gene lookup returns CDR1 KGHSH and CDR2 LQKENI. The CDR3 spells CASSPGASGPYEQYF. In nucleotides, the CDR3 is TGTGCCAGCTCACCAGGGGCTAGCGGTCCCTACGAGCAGTACTTC.

At least ten counts were recorded for this clone. This chain links TRBV5-4 with TRBJ2-3; 12 bases map to TRBD2. Trimming cost V 7 bases and J 6 bases; bases outside gene matches: 3. The CDR3 is made up of 13 amino acids. The V gene's germline CDR1 is SGHNT and CDR2 YYREEE (reference sequence). The CDR3 DNA reads TGTGCCAGCCGGACTAGCGGGACGGATACGCAGTATTTT. Residues: CASRTSGTDTQYF.

This clone is a singleton in its sample. V usage is TRBV5-1 and J usage is TRBJ1-2; D not certain. Trimming stripped 3 bases from V and 4 bases from J, with 16 bases between. The germline CDR1 and CDR2 sequences are SGHRS and YFSETQ. The CDR3 spans 15 residues. CDR3: CASSSDSIPLYGYTF. The CDR3 region has the DNA TGCGCCAGCAGCTCAGACTCTATCCCCCTCTATGGCTACACCTTC.

The chain joins TRBV19 to TRBJ2-1; 9 bases line up with TRBD1. This CDR3 contains 14 residues. Germline CDR1 is LNHDA and CDR2 is SQIVND (reference sequence). V trimming: 5 bases; J trimming: 7 bases; junction bases outside the gene matches: 6. CDR3 region: CASSLRDRVNEQFF. In DNA form, the CDR3 reads TGTGCCAGTAGTCTCCGGGACAGGGTAAATGAGCAGTTCTTC. Full variable domain (rest looked up from reference TRBV19 and TRBJ2-1): DGGITQSPKYLFRKEGQNVTLSCEQNLNHDAMYWYRQDPGQGLRLIYYSQIVNDFQKGDIAEGYSVSREKKESFPLTVTSAQKNPTAFYLCASSLRDRVNEQFFGPGTRLTVL.

J is TRBJ1-5 and V is TRBV3-1 (or the pseudogene TRBV3-2), with D uncertain. Germline V CDR1 and CDR2: LGHDT, YNNKEL (reference sequence). V gave up 4 bases and J gave up 3 bases, with 10 bases separating them. The CDR3 covers 14 residues. This CDR3 reads CASSLRETNQPQHF. DNA for the CDR3: TGTGCCAGCAGCCTCCGGGAGACCAATCAGCCCCAGCATTTT.

The genes are TRBV7-9 and TRBJ1-2, with 9 bases fitting TRBD1. The germline V gene has CDR1 SEHNR and CDR2 FQNEAQ (reference sequence). The CDR3 has 14 residues. V was pared by 5 bases and J by 5 bases, with 6 bases of the junction left unmatched. The DNA of the CDR3 is TGTGCCAGCAGCCCGGGACAGGGTCTGTATGGCTACACCTTC. This encodes CASSPGQGLYGYTF.

The V call is TRBV25-1, the J call TRBJ1-2; unclear D gene. Germline CDR1 reads MGHDK; CDR2 reads SYGVNS. The CDR3 extends over 14 amino acids. Trimming removed 3 bases at V and 0 bases at J, with 8 bases between. The CDR3 spells CASSDRLANYGYTF. In nucleotides, the CDR3 is TGTGCCAGCAGTGACCGGTTAGCTAACTATGGCTACACCTTC.

V gene TRBV4-2 combines with J gene TRBJ1-1; D is unresolved. Germline V gives CDR1 LGHNA, CDR2 YNFKEQ. Trimming stripped 4 bases from V and 2 bases from J, with 11 bases between. This CDR3 is 14 amino acids long. The chain's CDR3 is CASSPPFSNTEAFF. CDR3 bases: TGTGCCAGCAGCCCCCCTTTTAGTAACACTGAAGCTTTCTTT.

This clone was found once. The genes are TRBV10-1 and TRBJ2-1; 9 bases line up with TRBD2. CDR3 length: 16 residues. V shed 7 bases, J shed 3 bases, and the junction held 10 bases outside the gene matches. CDR1 and CDR2 from the germline V gene are WNHNN and SYGVQD (reference sequence). The CDR3 spells CASTDLRREGYNEQFF. Written as DNA, the CDR3 is TGCGCCAGCACTGACCTTAGGCGGGAGGGCTACAATGAGCAGTTCTTC.

The V gene is TRBV19, the J gene TRBJ2-7; 9 bases line up with TRBD1. The trim removed 5 bases at V and 6 bases at J, leaving 8 bases unmatched. The CDR3 is 14 residues long. Germline CDR1 and CDR2: LNHDA and SQIVND (reference sequence). The CDR3 DNA sequence: TGTGCCAGTAGTTCGTCCCGGGACAGGGCCGAGCAGTACTTC. Translation gives CASSSSRDRAEQYF.

The chain links TRBV19 to TRBJ1-6; 7 bases match TRBD1. CDR1 is LNHDA and CDR2 is SQIVND in the germline V gene (reference sequence). V was pared by 5 bases and J by 7 bases, with 8 bases of the junction left unmatched. The CDR3 spans 15 residues. The CDR3 reads CASSPQGSMNSPLHF. CDR3 coding DNA: TGTGCCAGTAGTCCACAGGGGTCTATGAATTCACCCCTCCACTTT.

The chain recombines TRBV19 with TRBJ2-1; 9 nucleotides align to TRBD1. The germline V gene has CDR1 LNHDA and CDR2 SQIVND (reference sequence). The CDR3 is 16 residues long. The V and J ends lost 2 bases and 6 bases, in that order; junction bases with no gene match: 8. In DNA form, the CDR3 reads TGTGCCAGTAGTATATTGGGGACAGGGATCCCCAATGAGCAGTTCTTC. Its translation: CASSILGTGIPNEQFF.

The chain is built from TRBV14 and TRBJ2-3; tentative D call: TRBD1 (5 bases). This CDR3 is built from 16 residues. Germline values: CDR1 SGHDN, CDR2 FVKESK. Trimming left V 1 base short and J 2 bases short, with 13 bases between. CDR3 region: CASSQGKGFHTDTQYF. The CDR3 DNA follows: TGTGCCAGCAGCCAAGGGAAGGGGTTCCACACAGATACGCAGTATTTT.

The gene calls are TRBV20-1 and TRBJ1-1; no firm D call. The CDR3 sequence is 10 residues long. V was cut by 5 bases and J by 5 bases, with 6 bases left in between. CDR1 is DFQATT, CDR2 SNEGSKA, per germline (reference sequence). The CDR3 DNA follows: TGCAGTGCTCCGCGGACTGAAGCTTTCTTT. Its protein is CSAPRTEAFF.

The chain employs TRBV4-3 and TRBJ1-5; 10 bases are a match to TRBD1. J lost 6 bases, V lost 1 base, and 6 bases had no gene match. This CDR3 region has 16 residues. CDR1 and CDR2 from the germline V gene are LGHNA and YSLEER. The CDR3 DNA follows: TGCGCCAGCAGCCAAGGGTGGGGACAGGGGACTCAGCCCCAGCATTTT. Amino acids: CASSQGWGQGTQPQHF.

This chain uses TRBV18 with TRBJ1-3; 7 positions match TRBD1. Germline CDR1 KGHSH, CDR2 LQKENI. This CDR3 comprises 14 residues. V was pared by 4 bases and J by 11 bases, with 11 bases of the junction left unmatched. The CDR3 here is CASSRDSSRFSIYF. CDR3 coding DNA: TGTGCCAGCTCACGGGACAGCTCGAGGTTCTCCATATATTTT.

The V gene is TRBV30, the J gene TRBJ2-7; TRBD2 matches at 8 bases. The CDR3 runs to 17 residues. Germline assignment: CDR1 GTSNPN and CDR2 SVGIG (reference sequence). Trimming took 0 bases from V and 0 from J; bases not matched to a gene: 10. The CDR3 loop reads CAWSVPPLSGTSYEQYF. The DNA for the CDR3 is TGTGCCTGGAGTGTACCCCCCCTTAGCGGGACCTCCTACGAGCAGTACTTC. Combining the CDR3 with reference TRBV30 and TRBJ2-7 gives the whole variable domain SQTIHQWPATLVQPVGSPLSLECTVEGTSNPNLYWYRQAAGRGLQLLFYSVGIGQISSEVPQNLSASRPQDRQFILSSKKLLLSDSGFYLCAWSVPPLSGTSYEQYFGPGTRLTVT.

This sequence joins TRBV15 and TRBJ2-2, with TRBD2 matching over 10 bases. Germline V gene sequence: CDR1 LNHNV, CDR2 YYDKDF (reference sequence). The CDR3 has 17 amino acids. J gave up 7 bases and V 0 bases, and 8 bases lay outside the gene matches. The CDR3 reads CATSRDRASGSFGELFF. The CDR3 region has the DNA TGTGCCACCAGCAGAGATCGGGCTAGCGGGAGTTTCGGGGAGCTGTTTTTT.

The chain combines TRBV3-1 (or the pseudogene TRBV3-2) with TRBJ2-5; 10 bases line up with TRBD2. CDR1 LGHDT and CDR2 YNNKEL come from the germline V gene (reference sequence). Germline trimming cut 1 base from V and 1 base from J; bases unmatched to any gene: 6. The CDR3 is made up of 17 amino acids. CDR3 DNA: TGTGCCAGCAGCCAAGGATGGACTAGCGGAGCCCAAGAGACCCAGTACTTC. This encodes CASSQGWTSGAQETQYF.

This chain uses TRBV27 with TRBJ2-2; 10 bases fit TRBD2. The CDR3 runs to 19 residues. Germline V gives CDR1 MNHEY, CDR2 SMNVEV (reference sequence). The V gene end was trimmed by 5 bases and the J gene end by 6 bases; junction bases not matched to a gene: 18. The CDR3 protein is CASSPYPPLAGGTAGELFF. As DNA, the CDR3 is TGTGCCAGCAGTCCTTACCCCCCTTTAGCGGGAGGAACCGCCGGGGAGCTGTTTTTT.

This chain uses TRBV10-2 with TRBJ1-2, with D perhaps TRBD1 (6 bases). V shed 0 bases and J shed 0 bases, with 11 bases lying between them. The germline CDR1 and CDR2 sequences are WSHSY and SAAADI. This CDR3 comprises 16 residues. For the CDR3, the DNA is TGCGCCAGCAGTGAGTCAGGGACACTTGCTAACTATGGCTACACCTTC. It translates to CASSESGTLANYGYTF.

The rearrangement uses TRBV18 and TRBJ1-2; the D gene is possibly TRBD1 (5 bases). The CDR3 length is 15 residues. Germline CDR1 reads KGHSH; CDR2 reads LQKENI. Between the trimmed V and J ends, which lost 2 bases and 3 bases, there was a span of 13 bases. The CDR3 spells CASSPSSEGHYGYTF. The CDR3 nucleotides are TGTGCCAGCTCACCATCATCGGAGGGGCACTATGGCTACACCTTC.

The table lists this clone with a few counts. The same CDR3 arises from other DNA sequences in this sample as well. The chain joins TRBV28 to TRBJ1-4; D call uncertain. Between the trimmed V and J ends, which lost 2 bases and 8 bases, there was a span of 3 bases. CDR3 length equals 11 residues. Per germline, CDR1 MDHEN and CDR2 SYDVKM. This CDR3 reads CASSLREKLFF. DNA of the CDR3: TGTGCCAGCAGTTTACGGGAAAAACTGTTTTTT.

The genes are TRBV5-1 and TRBJ2-1; 13 nucleotides line up with TRBD2. CDR3 size: 16 residues. V lost 4 bases and J lost 10; bases outside the gene matches: 11. CDR1 SGHRS and CDR2 YFSETQ come from the germline V gene. CDR3 in DNA: TGCGCCAGCAGCGCCGGGACTAGCGGGGACTTGAGAGAGCAGTTCTTC. This codes for CASSAGTSGDLREQFF.

This chain connects TRBV28 to TRBJ2-1, with TRBD2 matching 8 bases. The CDR3 is 16 residues long. Germline V CDR1 and CDR2: MDHEN, SYDVKM. The ends lost 6 bases at V and 5 bases at J; junction bases unmatched: 12. In DNA, the CDR3 is TGTGCCAGCAGCCCCCCGGGGAGCGGGAGTAACAATGAGCAGTTCTTC. This translates into CASSPPGSGSNNEQFF.